The 14 T cell receptor beta chains below come from one sample, sequenced in a study of metastatic and nonmetastatic thyroid tumors. With MiXCR, TCRdb reprocessed the PCR reads. Altogether just over 70,000 clones are present, less than 20% being singletons, with the ten largest covering 13%. Thyroid surgery took place with no prior treatment in any patient. The source material was blood. These receptors all stem from a female donor with papillary thyroid cancer or a benign thyroid nodule (not recorded which). Some clones in this sample may be carry-over from other donors' samples.

The chain combines TRBV19 with TRBJ1-1, with D possibly matching TRBD1 (5 bases). Germline V gene data show CDR1 as LNHDA and CDR2 as SQIVND (reference sequence). The CDR3 runs to 15 residues. The ends were cut back, 7 bases at V and 0 bases at J, with 15 bases in the middle. CDR3 region: CASTTGASMNTEAFF. In DNA form, the CDR3 reads TGTGCCAGTACCACTGGGGCCAGCATGAACACTGAAGCTTTCTTT.

In its sample, this clone was seen many times. This chain connects TRBV28 to TRBJ1-2; 8 bases map to TRBD1. V lost 8 bases, J lost 7 bases, and 15 bases stayed unmatched. Germline lookup yields CDR1 MDHEN and CDR2 SYDVKM. This CDR3 is built from 15 residues. The CDR3 loop reads CASEEEQGALVGYTF. The CDR3 DNA follows: TGTGCCAGCGAAGAAGAGCAGGGGGCGCTGGTTGGCTACACCTTC.

There are many counts of this clone. The chain combines TRBV10-1 with TRBJ2-7; tentatively, D is TRBD1 (6 bases). The CDR3 extends over 13 amino acids. V lost 3 bases and J lost 6, with 12 bases in between. Germline V lookup: CDR1 WNHNN, CDR2 SYGVQD (reference sequence). This chain's CDR3 is CASSDGDTPEQYF. CDR3 in DNA: TGCGCCAGCAGTGACGGGGACACCCCCGAGCAGTACTTC.

This clone was counted many times. The junction departs from germline at one end; a sequencing error may be responsible. The sample carries other DNA sequences with the same CDR3. The rearrangement links TRBV27 to TRBJ1-4; no reliable D call. The CDR3 is 16 amino acids. Looked up from germline, CDR1 is MNHEY and CDR2 is SMNVEV (reference sequence). CDR3 nucleotide sequence: TGTGCCAGCAGTTGGACTGCGCTCCCAACTAATGAAAAACTGTCTTTT. Translated: CASSWTALPTNEKLSF.

This clone was recorded a few times. V and J are TRBV20-1 and TRBJ1-3; D gene ambiguous. Per germline, CDR1 DFQATT and CDR2 SNEGSKA (reference sequence). The CDR3 has 14 residues. V lost 0 bases to trimming and J lost 2 bases, with 8 bases between them. The CDR3 spells CSARDPAAGNTIYF. The CDR3 coding sequence is TGCAGTGCTAGAGATCCGGCGGCTGGAAACACCATATATTTT.

Many counts were recorded for this clone. The chain couples TRBV20-1 to TRBJ2-7; 7 bases agree with TRBD1. The CDR3 is made up of 17 amino acids. The V segment lost 0 bases and the J segment 0 bases; nucleotides outside the gene matches: 11. In germline, CDR1 is DFQATT, CDR2 SNEGSKA (reference sequence). CDR3 in amino acids: CSARDVLGTASSYEQYF. The DNA for the CDR3 is TGCAGTGCTAGAGATGTTCTCGGGACAGCGAGCTCCTACGAGCAGTACTTC.

This clone was seen more than once but under ten times. It may be a read error: a sequence one base away is much more abundant. Other nucleotide sequences from this sample produce the same CDR3. The V call is TRBV7-3, the J call TRBJ1-1; D might be TRBD1 (6 bases). CDR1 is SGHTA, CDR2 FQGTGA, per germline. The V and J ends lost 5 bases and 3 bases respectively, with 16 bases between them. The CDR3 spans 15 residues. The CDR3 region is CASSPEGQWDTEAFF. The CDR3, as DNA: TGTGCCAGCAGCCCGGAGGGACAATGGGACACTGAAGCTTTCTTT. The entire variable domain, with the rest obtained from reference TRBV7-3 and TRBJ1-1, is as follows: GAGVSQTPSNKVTEKGKYVELRCDPISGHTALYWYRQSLGQGPEFLIYFQGTGAADDSGLPNDRFFAVRPEGSVSTLKIQRTERGDSAVYLCASSPEGQWDTEAFFGQGTRLTVV.

This rearrangement joins TRBV30 to TRBJ1-2; a possible D gene is TRBD1 (5 bases). The CDR3 has 13 residues. Germline V gene lookup returns CDR1 GTSNPN and CDR2 SVGIG (reference sequence). Trimming took 8 bases from V and 3 from J, leaving 16 bases between them. The CDR3 bases are TGTGCCCGGCAGGGTCGGGCGGACTATGGCTACACCTTC. Translating gives CARQGRADYGYTF.

This clone appeared many times. This rearrangement joins TRBV6-1 to TRBJ1-6; tentatively, D is TRBD1 (6 bases). CDR1 is MNHNS and CDR2 is SASEGT in the germline V gene. This CDR3 spans 16 amino acids. V shed 0 bases and J shed 0 bases, with 6 bases lying between them. The CDR3 region is CASSEADSSYNSPLHF. The CDR3 DNA is TGTGCCAGCAGTGAAGCGGACAGCTCCTATAATTCACCCCTCCACTTT.

The V and J genes are TRBV11-2 and TRBJ2-3; TRBD2 aligns across 7 bases. The trim removed 1 base at V and 6 bases at J, leaving 13 bases unmatched. This CDR3 region has 17 residues. The germline V gene encodes CDR1 SGHAT and CDR2 FQNNGV. CDR3 in DNA: TGTGCCAGCAGCTTAGTGGCAGGTGGTAACGGGGGGGATACGCAGTATTTT. It is translated as CASSLVAGGNGGDTQYF.

In its sample, this clone was seen many times. This sequence joins TRBV9 and TRBJ1-3; D is ambiguous. Trimming pared 4 bases from V and 2 bases from J, leaving 13 bases between. This CDR3 has 15 residues. CDR1 and CDR2 (germline): SGDLS, YYNGEE. The DNA for the CDR3 is TGTGCCAGCAGCCCAATAACGGTGCCTGGAAACACCATATATTTT. This sequence encodes CASSPITVPGNTIYF.

This clone has a handful of counts. V and J are TRBV11-2 and TRBJ2-1; 8 bases are shared with TRBD2. Trimming removed 0 bases from V and 14 bases from J; junction bases left unmatched: 9. Germline values: CDR1 SGHAT, CDR2 FQNNGV. The length of the CDR3 is 14 residues. The chain's CDR3 is CASSLDKGQRGKFF. The CDR3 region has the DNA TGTGCCAGCAGCTTAGATAAGGGCCAGCGGGGGAAGTTCTTC.

About this clone: This may be a read error: a much more frequent sequence differs by one nucleotide. This chain joins TRBV29-1 and TRBJ2-7; D not certain. The CDR3 covers 12 residues. CDR1 is SQVTM and CDR2 is ANQGSEA in the germline V gene. V lost 3 bases, J lost 6 bases, and 12 bases lay in between. The CDR3 sequence is CSVEKPLCEQYF. The CDR3 nucleotides are TGCAGCGTTGAGAAACCGCTCTGCGAGCAGTACTTC.

This clone was recorded at least ten times. This CDR3 is CASSQGPGVIDTGELFF. The CDR3 region has the DNA TGCGCCAGCAGCCAGGGCCCAGGGGTGATCGACACCGGGGAGCTGTTTTTT. The chain joins TRBV4-1 to TRBJ2-2; D might be TRBD1 (6 bases). Per germline, CDR1 MGHRA and CDR2 YSYEKL. CDR3 length equals 17 residues. The ends were cut back, 3 bases at V and 3 bases at J, with 17 bases in the middle.